Included here is one TCR beta chain sequence, with context. Its cognate antigen is unknown. Investigators reverse transcribed all isolated RNA, so they sequenced expressed TCRB transcripts. The table came from immunoSEQ multiplex PCR; TCRdb's copy has only in-frame clones and leaves some out. The sample includes nearly 700,000 clones, roughly 13% of them seen just once. The sample belongs to a study of beta chain features in type 1 diabetes. At the level of the study: Sorted cells, approximately 110,000,000 in number, were examined across all samples. Broader study findings: There was no resolution here of whether HLA type influences TCRB rearrangement. Cells carrying high TCR expression could end up over-represented when cDNA is sequenced. Moderate yet significant TCRB CDR3 shortening was seen in Type 1 diabetes patients in all four CD4+ subsets.

Germline loops: CDR1 SNHLY, CDR2 FYNNEI. This CDR3 is 14 amino acids long. V dropped 6 bases and J dropped 3; count of bases not matched to a gene: 7. Each of the CD4+ naive, central memory, regulatory and stem cell-like memory populations was sorted via CD45RO/CCR7/CD25/CD127/CD95/CD27. The chain has TRBV2 and TRBJ1-1, with 7 bases lining up with TRBD1. The sequence was obtained from a man between 18 and 35 years old with type 1 diabetes. Specimen: naive CD4+ T cells from blood. CDR3 in amino acids: CASRLGQKDTEAFF. CDR3 in DNA: TGTGCCAGCAGGCTGGGACAGAAGGACACTGAAGCTTTCTTT.